This TCR beta chain emerged from a study of blood T cell repertoires in COVID-19. Study summary: Samples of COVID-19 (acute and convalescent) were obtained from the United States, Italy and Spain. T cells, B-cell-depleted T cells, or PBMCs provided the cDNA or gDNA that served as material.

CDR3 length equals 17 residues. CDR1 and CDR2 (germline): SGHTA, FQGTGA. Trimming cost V 3 bases and J 0 bases; bases outside gene matches: 9. Under the authors' procedure: Reference gene primer amplification gave nucleated cell count estimates. Clones were sequenced by immunoSEQ multiplex PCR, and TCRdb holds only the in-frame ones, with some missing. The DNA was the basis for D and trimming; V, J and clone size are from that table. The sample consists of some 74,000 clones, roughly 80% of them appearing once. The chain employs TRBV7-3 and TRBJ2-3; 7 bases map to TRBD2. The sequenced sample consisted of peripheral blood. This sequence was found in a human donor in a cohort sampled during active COVID-19. Written as DNA, the CDR3 is TGTGCCAGCAGCTTGACGACTAGCCTCTCTAGCACAGATACGCAGTATTTT. This gives the protein CASSLTTSLSSTDTQYF.